This T cell receptor (beta chain) originates from a study of PD-1 blockade in classical Hodgkin lymphoma. Study outcomes and limitations: What drove the repertoire differences, possibly disease activity or prior therapy, has not been defined. Patients with a complete response exhibited baseline diversity comparable to newly diagnosed patients.

Every patient had relapsed following autologous stem cell transplantation, and cohorts differed in brentuximab vedotin exposure. Concerning this clone itself: Its antigen is currently unknown.

The J segment lost 6 bases and the V segment lost 0 bases, leaving 3 bases of the junction unmatched. The CDR3 contains 14 residues. Germline CDR1 SGHNT, CDR2 YYREEE (reference sequence). TCRdb's copy holds only in-frame clones and misses some; the assay was immunoSEQ multiplex PCR. The sample has around 91,000 clones, 81% seen once. This TCR was recovered from a human donor with classical Hodgkin lymphoma. V usage is TRBV5-4 and J usage is TRBJ2-7, with 10 bases identical to TRBD2. This specimen was peripheral blood mononuclear cells (PBMCs), taken before the second cycle of nivolumab. The CDR3 loop is CASSLEREGLEQYF. Here the CDR3 DNA reads TGTGCCAGCAGCTTGGAGCGGGAGGGCCTCGAGCAGTACTTC.